Listed below are T cell receptor beta chains from one sample, sequenced in a study of immune evolution from preneoplasia to lung adenocarcinoma. Sequencing used immunoSEQ multiplex PCR; TCRdb keeps in-frame clones, though not all of them. The sample yields several thousand clones, around 80% seen once. The sample consisted of FFPE adjacent normal lung tissue. The receptors stem from a person aged 65 to 85 with lung adenocarcinoma. CDR3s include the opening cysteine and the closing phenylalanine or tryptophan. A D gene is named only where the DNA matches it firmly. Clone size is stated in some rows and not others, as once, few, many or a class when expanded.

NA,NA,TRBV7-9,TRBJ2-7,TGTGCCAGCAGCGGACGCCGTGGGGACCACGAGCAGTACTTC,CASSGRRGDHEQYF
NA,NA,TRBV4-1,TRBJ2-2,TGCGCCAGCAGTCCACAGGGCGGGAACACCGGGGAGCTGTTTTTT,CASSPQGGNTGELFF
NA,NA,TRBV21-1,TRBJ2-7,TGTGCCAGCAGCGGAAGGGACAGCTCCTACGAGCAGTACTTC,CASSGRDSSYEQYF
once,NA,TRBV29-1,TRBJ2-1,TGCAGCGTTGGAGGGGGTGAGCAGTTCTTC,CSVGGGEQFF
NA,TRBD1,TRBV28,TRBJ2-5,TGTGCCAGCAGCTCTTGGACAGGGGGTTACCAAGAGACCCAGTACTTC,CASSSWTGGYQETQYF
NA,TRBD1,TRBV30,TRBJ2-7,TGTGCCTGGAGTGTAGGACAGGGAAACGAGCAGTACTTC,CAWSVGQGNEQYF
NA,TRBD1,TRBV5-1,TRBJ1-2,TGCGCCAGCAGTCCAGGGGGCTATGGCTACACCTTC,CASSPGGYGYTF
NA,NA,TRBV4-2,TRBJ1-2,TGTGCCAGCAGCCAAGGGCGAAATCACGGGATCTATGGCTACACCTTC,CASSQGRNHGIYGYTF
NA,NA,TRBV7-9,TRBJ2-2,TGTGCCAGCAGTCCCGGTGCCGGGTTGGGGGAGCTGTTTTTT,CASSPGAGLGELFF
NA,TRBD2,TRBV7-7,TRBJ2-1,TGTGCCAGCAGCTTGGGACTAGCTGTGAGCAATGAGCAGTTCTTC,CASSLGLAVSNEQFF